This T cell receptor (beta chain) comes out of a study of identical twins. One entry per CDR3 protein results from TCRdb running MiXCR on the 5' RACE reads. The repertoire has some 500,000 distinct CDR3 sequences, roughly an eighth of them found once; the top ten carry 0.95% to 1%. Findings and limits, study-wide: Low generation-probability sequences were in excess among twin-shared out-of-frame alpha sequences. Twins showed weaker excess sharing in their beta out-of-frame sequences.

V was pared by 6 bases and J by 10 bases, with 16 bases between. The CDR3 has 13 amino acids. Per the germline V gene, CDR1 is KGHSH and CDR2 is LQKENI. Turning to this clonotype: Antigen unknown.

The data also belong to a second study, concerning yellow fever vaccine responses in identical twins.

The V call is TRBV18, the J call TRBJ2-1, with D uncertain. The specimen sequenced was CD4+ T cells sorted from blood. The clonotype comes from a woman aged 18-29 years in good health. The CDR3 sequence: CASSLMEVAEQFF. The DNA for the CDR3 is TGTGCCAGCTCGCTGATGGAAGTGGCGGAGCAGTTCTTC.